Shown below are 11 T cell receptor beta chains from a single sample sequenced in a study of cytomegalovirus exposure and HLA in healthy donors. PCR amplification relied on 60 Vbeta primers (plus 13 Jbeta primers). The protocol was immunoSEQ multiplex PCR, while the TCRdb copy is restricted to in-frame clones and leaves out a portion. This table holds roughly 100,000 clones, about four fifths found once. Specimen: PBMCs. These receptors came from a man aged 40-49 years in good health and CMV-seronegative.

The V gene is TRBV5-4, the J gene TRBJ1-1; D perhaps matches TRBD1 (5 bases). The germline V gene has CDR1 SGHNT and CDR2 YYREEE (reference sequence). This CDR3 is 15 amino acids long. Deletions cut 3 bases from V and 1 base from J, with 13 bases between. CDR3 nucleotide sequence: TGTGCCAGCAGCTCCCCGTTGGGGCAGAACACTGAAGCTTTCTTT. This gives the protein CASSSPLGQNTEAFF.

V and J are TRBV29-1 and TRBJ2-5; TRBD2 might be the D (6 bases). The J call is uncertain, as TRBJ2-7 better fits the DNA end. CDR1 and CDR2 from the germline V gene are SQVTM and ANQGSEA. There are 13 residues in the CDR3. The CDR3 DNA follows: TGCAGCGTTGAATGGGCAGGGAGGCACGAGCAGTACTTC. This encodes CSVEWAGRHEQYF.

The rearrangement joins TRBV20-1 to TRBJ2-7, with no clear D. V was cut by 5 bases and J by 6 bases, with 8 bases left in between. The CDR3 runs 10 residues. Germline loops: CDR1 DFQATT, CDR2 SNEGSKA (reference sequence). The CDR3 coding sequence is TGCAGTGCTGTGTCGGGCGAGCAGTACTTC. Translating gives CSAVSGEQYF.

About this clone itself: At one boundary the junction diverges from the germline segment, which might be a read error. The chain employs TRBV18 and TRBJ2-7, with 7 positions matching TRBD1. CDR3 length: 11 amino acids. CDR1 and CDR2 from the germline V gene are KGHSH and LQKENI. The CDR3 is CASSNMDRWGF. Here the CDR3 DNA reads TGTGCCAGCTCAAATATGGACAGGTGGGGGTTC.

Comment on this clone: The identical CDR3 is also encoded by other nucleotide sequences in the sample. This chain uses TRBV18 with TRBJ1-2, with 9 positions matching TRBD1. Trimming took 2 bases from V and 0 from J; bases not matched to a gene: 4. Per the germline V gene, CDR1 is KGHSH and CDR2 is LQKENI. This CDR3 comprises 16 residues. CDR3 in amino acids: CASSPAGTGTNYGYTF. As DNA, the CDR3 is TGTGCCAGCTCACCAGCCGGGACAGGGACTAACTATGGCTACACCTTC.

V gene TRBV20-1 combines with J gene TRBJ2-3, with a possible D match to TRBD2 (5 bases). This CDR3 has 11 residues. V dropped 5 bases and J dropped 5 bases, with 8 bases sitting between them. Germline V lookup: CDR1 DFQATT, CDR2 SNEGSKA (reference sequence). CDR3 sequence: CSAPLEDTQYF. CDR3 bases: TGCAGTGCTCCACTAGAAGATACGCAGTATTTT.

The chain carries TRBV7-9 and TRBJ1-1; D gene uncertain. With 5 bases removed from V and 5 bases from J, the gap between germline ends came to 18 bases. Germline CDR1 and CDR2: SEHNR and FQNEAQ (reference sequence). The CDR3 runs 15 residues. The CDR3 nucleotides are TGTGCCAGCAGCGAAAGGAGGCGGAAGGGAACTGAAGCTTTCTTT. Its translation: CASSERRRKGTEAFF. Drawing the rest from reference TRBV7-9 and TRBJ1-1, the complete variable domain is DTGVSQNPRHKITKRGQNVTFRCDPISEHNRLYWYRQTLGQGPEFLTYFQNEAQLEKSRLLSDRFSAERPKGSFSTLEIQRTEQGDSAMYLCASSERRRKGTEAFFGQGTRLTVV.

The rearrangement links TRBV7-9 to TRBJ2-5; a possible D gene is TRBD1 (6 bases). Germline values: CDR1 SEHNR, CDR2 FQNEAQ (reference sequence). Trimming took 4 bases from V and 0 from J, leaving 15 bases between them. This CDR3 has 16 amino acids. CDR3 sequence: CASSSLEGEYQETQYF. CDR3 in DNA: TGTGCCAGCAGCTCCCTAGAGGGGGAGTACCAAGAGACCCAGTACTTC. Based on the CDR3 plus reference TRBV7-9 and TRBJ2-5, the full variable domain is DTGVSQNPRHKITKRGQNVTFRCDPISEHNRLYWYRQTLGQGPEFLTYFQNEAQLEKSRLLSDRFSAERPKGSFSTLEIQRTEQGDSAMYLCASSSLEGEYQETQYFGPGTRLLVL.

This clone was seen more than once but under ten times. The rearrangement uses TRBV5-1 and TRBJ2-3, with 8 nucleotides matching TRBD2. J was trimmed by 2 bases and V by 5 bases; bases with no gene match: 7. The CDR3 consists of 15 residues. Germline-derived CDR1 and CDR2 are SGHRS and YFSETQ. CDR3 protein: CASRNSGAVTDTQYF. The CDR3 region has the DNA TGCGCCAGCAGGAATAGCGGGGCGGTCACAGATACGCAGTATTTT.

The chain's CDR3 is CASTPGGRTNSPLHF. The CDR3 DNA reads as TGTGCCAGCACCCCGGGGGGGCGGACGAATTCACCCCTCCACTTT. The V call is TRBV27, the J call TRBJ1-6; weak D call: TRBD1 (6 bases). V lost 7 bases, J lost 7 bases, and 17 bases lay in between. Looked up from germline, CDR1 is MNHEY and CDR2 is SMNVEV (reference sequence). The CDR3 length is 15 residues.

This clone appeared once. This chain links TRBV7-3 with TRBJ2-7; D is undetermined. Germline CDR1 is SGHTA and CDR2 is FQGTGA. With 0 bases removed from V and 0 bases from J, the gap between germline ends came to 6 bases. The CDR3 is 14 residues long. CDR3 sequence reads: CASSLTGSSYEQYF. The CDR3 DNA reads TGTGCCAGCAGCTTAACGGGCAGCTCCTACGAGCAGTACTTC. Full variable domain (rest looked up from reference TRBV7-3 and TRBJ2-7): GAGVSQTPSNKVTEKGKYVELRCDPISGHTALYWYRQSLGQGPEFLIYFQGTGAADDSGLPNDRFFAVRPEGSVSTLKIQRTERGDSAVYLCASSLTGSSYEQYFGPGTRLTVT.